Presented here are 6 T cell receptor beta chains from one specimen sequenced in a study of blood T cell repertoires in COVID-19. Method: immunoSEQ multiplex PCR; TCRdb's copy keeps in-frame clones and lacks some. The repertoire includes approximately 80,000 clones, approximately 78% of them detected once, and 27% sits in the top ten. Sequences were obtained from peripheral blood. The source is a human donor in a cohort sampled during active COVID-19.

Written as DNA, the CDR3 is TGCGCCAGCAGCTTGAAAGGACAGGGGACGGACATTCAGTACTTC. This gives the protein CASSLKGQGTDIQYF. This chain joins TRBV5-1 and TRBJ2-4; TRBD1 aligns across 9 bases. Germline assignment: CDR1 SGHRS and CDR2 YFSETQ. With 1 base clipped from V and 8 bases from J, the junction kept 7 bases outside the gene matches. This CDR3 region has 15 residues.

V is TRBV7-2 and J is TRBJ2-1; 10 bases agree with TRBD1. CDR1 and CDR2 (germline): SGHTA, FQGNSA. The CDR3 covers 15 residues. The ends lost 5 bases at V and 8 bases at J; junction bases unmatched: 9. The CDR3 DNA sequence: TGTGCCAGCAGCCCGACAGGGGGCCCCTCGGATGAGCAGTTCTTC. Residues: CASSPTGGPSDEQFF.

The V and J genes are TRBV9 and TRBJ1-4; D unclear. Trimming shortened V by 2 bases and J by 4 bases, and 9 bases separated the two germline ends. This CDR3 spans 14 amino acids. Germline CDR1 is SGDLS and CDR2 is YYNGEE. CDR3 nucleotide sequence: TGTGCCAGCAGCGTCGGTTTCCATAATGAAAAACTGTTTTTT. This codes for CASSVGFHNEKLFF.

The chain couples TRBV7-9 to TRBJ2-1; 8 bases are shared with TRBD1. V dropped 4 bases and J dropped 3; count of bases not matched to a gene: 5. This CDR3 has 15 residues. The germline gives CDR1 SEHNR, CDR2 FQNEAQ (reference sequence). The CDR3 protein is CASSSGQGIYNEQFF. CDR3 DNA: TGTGCCAGCAGCTCAGGACAGGGAATCTACAATGAGCAGTTCTTC.

The genes are TRBV19 and TRBJ2-1; 8 nucleotides match TRBD1. In germline, CDR1 is LNHDA, CDR2 SQIVND (reference sequence). The CDR3 runs 15 residues. Trimming removed 0 bases from V and 3 bases from J; junction bases left unmatched: 1. CDR3 protein: CASSIDGQGYNEQFF. The CDR3 DNA sequence: TGTGCCAGTAGTATAGACGGACAGGGCTACAATGAGCAGTTCTTC.

This clone was seen only a few times. The chain joins TRBV4-1 to TRBJ2-7; 8 bases align to TRBD2. V lost 1 base, J lost 6 bases, and 8 bases stayed unmatched. The CDR3 is made up of 15 amino acids. The V gene's germline CDR1 is MGHRA and CDR2 YSYEKL. CDR3 sequence (DNA): TGCGCCAGCAGCCAAGTTTCGGGAGGGTCGGGCGAGCAGTACTTC. Amino acid sequence: CASSQVSGGSGEQYF.